The 5 T cell receptor beta chains in this list originate from one sample, sequenced in a study of blood T cell repertoires in COVID-19. Libraries were prepared by immunoSEQ multiplex PCR; TCRdb keeps only in-frame clonotypes and omits some of them. Of roughly 320,000 clones in the sample, roughly 90% were seen once. Material: peripheral blood. These receptors originate from a woman in her twenties or thirties with COVID-19, enrolled during active disease.

This sequence joins TRBV6-5 and TRBJ2-2; TRBD1 aligns across 10 bases. With 6 bases clipped from V and 7 bases from J, the junction kept 8 bases outside the gene matches. The CDR3 spans 15 residues. From germline, CDR1 is MNHEY and CDR2 SVGAGI. CDR3 sequence (DNA): TGTGCCAGCAGAAAACTAGGGACAGGGGACGGGGAGCTGTTTTTT. This translates into CASRKLGTGDGELFF.

V gene TRBV20-1 combines with J gene TRBJ1-2; no definite D call. Germline V gene data show CDR1 as DFQATT and CDR2 as SNEGSKA (reference sequence). The CDR3 loop spans 11 amino acids. The V gene lost 6 bases and the J gene lost 10 bases, with 15 bases spanning the gap. The CDR3 sequence: CSAKTSGFYTF. CDR3 sequence (DNA): TGCAGTGCAAAGACTTCCGGGTTCTACACCTTC.

The V gene is TRBV4-1, the J gene TRBJ1-3; D possibly corresponds to TRBD1 (5 bases). Trimming cost V 0 bases and J 3 bases, with 12 bases left between them. The CDR3 length is 16 residues. Germline CDR1 MGHRA, CDR2 YSYEKL. The chain's CDR3 is CASSQDWEGYGNTIYF. The DNA for the CDR3 is TGCGCCAGCAGCCAAGATTGGGAGGGGTATGGAAACACCATATATTTT.

The V gene is TRBV11-3, the J gene TRBJ1-3, with TRBD1 identical over 8 bases. CDR1 and CDR2 (germline): SGHNT, YENEEA. The CDR3 covers 15 residues. V trimming: 4 bases; J trimming: 3 bases; junction bases outside the gene matches: 5. CDR3 DNA: TGTGCCAGCAGCTCATCACAGGGGGTTGGAAACACCATATATTTT. Translating gives CASSSSQGVGNTIYF.

The chain links TRBV18 to TRBJ2-1, with TRBD1 as a possible D gene (5 bases). V lost 0 bases and J 6 bases, leaving 6 bases between the germline ends. Germline CDR1 KGHSH, CDR2 LQKENI. The CDR3 has 13 amino acids. Written as DNA, the CDR3 is TGTGCCAGCTCACCACCGACAGCCAATGAGCAGTTCTTC. It is translated as CASSPPTANEQFF. Combining the CDR3 with reference TRBV18 and TRBJ2-1 gives the whole variable domain NAGVMQNPRHLVRRRGQEARLRCSPMKGHSHVYWYRQLPEEGLKFMVYLQKENIIDESGMPKERFSAEFPKEGPSILRIQQVVRGDSAAYFCASSPPTANEQFFGPGTRLTVL.